This TCR beta chain was identified in a study of cytomegalovirus exposure and HLA in healthy donors. Findings and limits, study-wide: About 87% or about 30% of the time was how often most TCR beta V segments were productive, according to an earlier analysis. It was reported that TCR beta sequences correctly inferred the HLA-A and HLA-B alleles for most subjects.

The germline V gene encodes CDR1 LNHNV and CDR2 YYDKDF (reference sequence). The CDR3 extends over 16 amino acids. The PCR had 60 Vbeta and 13 Jbeta primers. Assay used: immunoSEQ multiplex PCR; TCRdb lists only in-frame clones, some missing. Of about 150,000 clones in the sample, less than 80% were seen once. Donors had nominal health at sampling but likely had unrecorded immune exposures. Worth noting for this clone: Antigen unknown.

The V gene is TRBV15, the J gene TRBJ2-5; the match to TRBD2 covers 8 bases. With the DNA end fitting TRBJ2-7 better, the J assignment may be wrong. This receptor was identified in a man aged 40-50 years in good health and CMV-seropositive. The sample was PBMCs. Here the CDR3 DNA reads TGTGCCACCAGCAGAGACAGCGGGAGTTCCCCCTACGAGCAGTACTTC. Its protein product is CATSRDSGSSPYEQYF.